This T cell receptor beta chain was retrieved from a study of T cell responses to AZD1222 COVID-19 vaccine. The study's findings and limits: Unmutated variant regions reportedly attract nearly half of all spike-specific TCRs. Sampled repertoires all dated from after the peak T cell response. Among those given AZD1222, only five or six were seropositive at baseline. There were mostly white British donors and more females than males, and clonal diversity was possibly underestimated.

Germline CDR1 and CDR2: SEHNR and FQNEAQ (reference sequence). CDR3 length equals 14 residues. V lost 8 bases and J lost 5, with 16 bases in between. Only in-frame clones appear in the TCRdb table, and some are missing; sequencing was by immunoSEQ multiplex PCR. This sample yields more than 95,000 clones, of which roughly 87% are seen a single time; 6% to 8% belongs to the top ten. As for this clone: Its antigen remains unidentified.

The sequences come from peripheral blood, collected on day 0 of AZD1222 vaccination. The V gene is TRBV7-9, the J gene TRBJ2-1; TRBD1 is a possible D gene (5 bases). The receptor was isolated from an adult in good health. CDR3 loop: CASFPGAAHNEQFF. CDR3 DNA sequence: TGTGCCAGCTTTCCTGGGGCGGCCCACAATGAGCAGTTCTTC.